Shown below are 28 T cell receptor beta chains from a single sample sequenced in a study of blood T cell repertoires in COVID-19. Clones were sequenced by immunoSEQ multiplex PCR, and TCRdb holds only the in-frame ones, with some missing. This sample has roughly 80,000 clones, with approximately 81% found just once. Source material: peripheral blood. The receptors shown here come from a man older than 75 with acute or convalescent COVID-19.

J is TRBJ2-1 and V is TRBV29-1; TRBD2 matches at 11 bases. V was pared by 7 bases and J by 7 bases, with 3 bases of the junction left unmatched. The CDR3 runs 12 residues. The germline gives CDR1 SQVTM, CDR2 ANQGSEA. CDR3 nucleotide sequence: TGCAGCGCTAGCGGGAGGTCAAATGAGCAGTTCTTC. Residues: CSASGRSNEQFF.

V is TRBV6-5 and J is TRBJ2-1, with 10 bases identical to TRBD2. CDR1 is MNHEY, CDR2 SVGAGI, per germline. CDR3 size: 15 residues. V lost 6 bases and J lost 2; bases outside the gene matches: 4. The DNA of the CDR3 is TGTGCCAGCAGGGGCAGCGGGAGGGCCTACAATGAGCAGTTCTTC. Translation gives CASRGSGRAYNEQFF.

The chain employs TRBV29-1 and TRBJ1-2; the match to TRBD1 covers 9 bases. From germline, CDR1 is SQVTM and CDR2 ANQGSEA. The CDR3 contains 11 residues. Losses at the gene ends were 7 bases for V and 6 bases for J; bases not matched to a gene: 3. Written as DNA, the CDR3 is TGCAGCGCTACAGGGGGCGATGGCTACACCTTC. Translating gives CSATGGDGYTF.

This clone appeared a few times. This CDR3 is CASRPGGSSYEQYF. The CDR3 bases are TGTGCCAGCAGACCCGGCGGGAGCTCCTACGAGCAGTACTTC. The gene calls are TRBV7-9 and TRBJ2-7; TRBD2 aligns across 7 bases. The CDR3 contains 14 residues. Germline lookup yields CDR1 SEHNR and CDR2 FQNEAQ (reference sequence). V lost 6 bases, J lost 0 bases, and 5 bases stayed unmatched.

The chain carries TRBV12-3 or TRBV12-4 and TRBJ2-5, with D tentatively TRBD1 (6 bases). Trimming removed 6 bases at V and 3 bases at J, with 11 bases between. This CDR3 has 13 amino acids. The chain's CDR3 is CASRTGTEETQYF. CDR3 sequence (DNA): TGTGCCAGCAGAACAGGGACGGAAGAGACCCAGTACTTC.

CDR3 DNA sequence: TGCAGCGTTCGGGACACTGAAGCTTTCTTT. As protein: CSVRDTEAFF. The V call is TRBV29-1, the J call TRBJ1-1; D not certain. The CDR3 covers 10 residues. The germline V and J ends were trimmed by 5 bases and 3 bases, with 4 bases remaining between them. Germline lookup yields CDR1 SQVTM and CDR2 ANQGSEA.

The sample holds one count of this clone. The rearrangement uses TRBV28 and TRBJ2-5; the match to TRBD2 covers 11 bases. Trimming at V came to 6 bases and at J to 5 bases, leaving 14 bases not matched to a gene. The CDR3 contains 17 residues. CDR1 is MDHEN, CDR2 SYDVKM, per germline. CDR3 sequence (DNA): TGTGCCAGCAGCCCCATTCTCCTAGCGGGAGGTGGGGAGACCCAGTACTTC. It is translated as CASSPILLAGGGETQYF. Using reference TRBV28 and TRBJ2-5 for the parts outside the CDR3, the full variable domain is DVKVTQSSRYLVKRTGEKVFLECVQDMDHENMFWYRQDPGLGLRLIYFSYDVKMKEKGDIPEGYSVSREKKERFSLILESASTNQTSMYLCASSPILLAGGGETQYFGPGTRLLVL.

This clone was counted between two and nine times. The rearrangement joins TRBV5-1 to TRBJ2-5; D ambiguous. V lost 4 bases and J 5 bases, leaving 12 bases between the germline ends. The CDR3 sequence is 13 residues long. Germline CDR1 and CDR2: SGHRS and YFSETQ. The CDR3 loop reads CASSRRNGETQYF. Written as DNA, the CDR3 is TGCGCCAGCAGCCGCCGTAACGGGGAGACCCAGTACTTC.

The V and J genes are TRBV30 and TRBJ2-2; unclear D gene. Germline V gene sequence: CDR1 GTSNPN, CDR2 SVGIG (reference sequence). The CDR3 has 13 amino acids. Trimming pared 2 bases from V and 3 bases from J, leaving 7 bases between. CDR3 DNA sequence: TGTGCCTGGAGTATGAGCTACACCGGGGAGCTGTTTTTT. It encodes CAWSMSYTGELFF.

This clone was recorded a few times. The chain has TRBV10-3 and TRBJ2-2, with 13 positions matching TRBD2. V dropped 0 bases and J dropped 0; count of bases not matched to a gene: 10. The V gene's germline CDR1 is ENHRY and CDR2 SYGVKD. The CDR3 runs 21 residues. CDR3 protein: CAISESIRGTSGETNTGELFF. The CDR3 DNA follows: TGTGCCATCAGTGAGTCGATTCGCGGGACTAGCGGGGAAACGAACACCGGGGAGCTGTTTTTT.

This sequence joins TRBV24-1 and TRBJ1-2; D uncertain. Per the germline V gene, CDR1 is KGHDR and CDR2 is SFDVKD. V shed 9 bases and J shed 2 bases, with 9 bases lying between them. The CDR3 consists of 12 residues. CDR3 residues: CATHDLNYGYTF. Here the CDR3 DNA reads TGTGCCACCCACGACTTGAACTATGGCTACACCTTC.

This chain connects TRBV6-5 to TRBJ1-5; 9 nucleotides agree with TRBD1. This CDR3 comprises 14 residues. Losses at the gene ends were 7 bases for V and 7 bases for J; bases not matched to a gene: 8. The germline gives CDR1 MNHEY, CDR2 SVGAGI. The DNA of the CDR3 is TGTGCCAGCACCACACAGGGGGCAGAGCAGCCCCAGCATTTT. Translated: CASTTQGAEQPQHF.

CDR3 residues: CASSPTTSTDTQYF. Written as DNA, the CDR3 is TGTGCCAGCAGCCCGACTACTAGCACAGATACGCAGTATTTT. This rearrangement joins TRBV11-2 to TRBJ2-3; possibly TRBD2 for D (5 bases). This CDR3 is built from 14 residues. Germline V gene lookup returns CDR1 SGHAT and CDR2 FQNNGV. V lost 5 bases, J lost 0 bases, and 9 bases lay in between.

The chain uses TRBV19 and TRBJ1-5, with TRBD1 matching 8 bases. CDR3 length equals 16 residues. Per germline, CDR1 LNHDA and CDR2 SQIVND (reference sequence). The V segment lost 6 bases and the J segment 0 bases; nucleotides outside the gene matches: 7. The CDR3 spells CASRDREISSNQPQHF. The CDR3 coding sequence is TGTGCCAGTAGGGACAGGGAAATTTCTAGCAATCAGCCCCAGCATTTT.

This clone was detected once. The gene calls are TRBV19 and TRBJ2-1, with D tentatively TRBD1 (6 bases). Germline CDR1 reads LNHDA; CDR2 reads SQIVND (reference sequence). V lost 4 bases to trimming and J lost 8 bases, with 12 bases between them. The CDR3 loop spans 13 amino acids. The CDR3 sequence is CASSSLQGDEQFF. CDR3 coding DNA: TGTGCCAGTAGTAGCCTACAGGGCGATGAGCAGTTCTTC.

CDR3 region: CASSLGTANYEQYF. The CDR3 DNA follows: TGTGCCAGCAGCTTGGGGACAGCCAACTACGAGCAGTACTTC. This chain links TRBV7-2 with TRBJ2-7; 7 bases fit TRBD1. Trimming cost V 3 bases and J 3 bases; bases outside gene matches: 5. In germline, CDR1 is SGHTA, CDR2 FQGNSA. CDR3 length: 14 amino acids.

This clone was counted only a few times. J is TRBJ2-5 and V is TRBV10-3; TRBD1 might be the D (5 bases). There are 12 residues in the CDR3. Germline V gene sequence: CDR1 ENHRY, CDR2 SYGVKD. The germline V and J ends were trimmed by 11 bases and 5 bases, with 15 bases remaining between them. CDR3 amino acids: CAVQGEKETQYF. The CDR3 DNA is TGTGCCGTCCAAGGGGAAAAGGAGACCCAGTACTTC.

The chain is built from TRBV30 and TRBJ1-1; 8 bases are shared with TRBD1. This CDR3 spans 12 amino acids. Germline CDR1 and CDR2: GTSNPN and SVGIG (reference sequence). With V trimmed by 2 bases and J by 11 bases, 7 bases remained unmatched. The CDR3 protein is CAWSRPGGTAFF. The CDR3 coding sequence is TGTGCCTGGAGTCGCCCAGGGGGCACGGCTTTCTTT.

The V and J genes are TRBV12-3 or TRBV12-4 and TRBJ2-5; 9 nucleotides match TRBD1. The CDR3 has 13 amino acids. The ends lost 6 bases at V and 5 bases at J; junction bases unmatched: 4. The CDR3 protein is CASSPTGGETQYF. The CDR3 coding sequence is TGTGCCAGCAGCCCGACAGGGGGGGAGACCCAGTACTTC.

The chain couples TRBV28 to TRBJ2-1; D remains ambiguous. The V gene's germline CDR1 is MDHEN and CDR2 SYDVKM. The CDR3 runs to 12 residues. Trimming shortened V by 6 bases and J by 3 bases, and 6 bases separated the two germline ends. This CDR3 reads CASRPGYNEQFF. For the CDR3, the DNA is TGTGCCAGCAGGCCGGGCTACAATGAGCAGTTCTTC.

The V call is TRBV5-1, the J call TRBJ2-1, with 10 bases lining up with TRBD2. In germline, CDR1 is SGHRS, CDR2 YFSETQ. The V gene end was trimmed by 0 bases and the J gene end by 6 bases; junction bases not matched to a gene: 12. CDR3 length: 18 amino acids. The DNA of the CDR3 is TGCGCCAGCAGCTTGGGCCCAGCGGGAGGGCCATTGGGCAATGAGCAGTTCTTC. Translation gives CASSLGPAGGPLGNEQFF.

For the CDR3, the DNA is TGTGCCAGCAGCTCGGGACAGGGGAGCACCGGGGAGCTGTTTTTT. Amino acids: CASSSGQGSTGELFF. This chain uses TRBV7-3 with TRBJ2-2, with 10 positions matching TRBD1. The V gene's germline CDR1 is SGHTA and CDR2 FQGTGA. The CDR3 totals 15 residues. Unmatched junction bases numbered 3, after V lost 4 bases and J lost 4 bases.

This clone occurred a few times. V gene TRBV14 combines with J gene TRBJ2-1; 10 bases match TRBD2. Germline assignment: CDR1 SGHDN and CDR2 FVKESK. After removal of 4 bases from V and 9 bases from J, the junction contained 15 bases not matched to a gene. This CDR3 is 17 amino acids long. DNA for the CDR3: TGTGCCAGCAGCCCGTTATTAGCGGGAGGTATCATCGGTGAGCAGTTCTTC. It specifies CASSPLLAGGIIGEQFF.

This chain uses TRBV7-2 with TRBJ1-2; a possible D gene is TRBD1 (6 bases). V was clipped by 3 bases and J by 8 bases, with 13 bases between them. The CDR3 consists of 13 residues. Germline CDR1 and CDR2: SGHTA and FQGNSA. CDR3 nucleotide sequence: TGTGCCAGCAGCTTCGGGGGGGCCGGGGGCTACACCTTC. The encoded protein is CASSFGGAGGYTF.

This chain joins TRBV29-1 and TRBJ2-1; 7 bases are a match to TRBD1. The V and J ends lost 3 bases and 2 bases, in that order; junction bases with no gene match: 4. The germline CDR1 and CDR2 sequences are SQVTM and ANQGSEA. The CDR3 has 14 residues. In DNA form, the CDR3 reads TGCAGCGTTGAGGACAGGAATGCCTACAATGAGCAGTTCTTC. Residues: CSVEDRNAYNEQFF.

V usage is TRBV9 and J usage is TRBJ2-2; TRBD1 might be the D (6 bases). This CDR3 has 16 amino acids. The V end lost 3 bases, the J end lost 1 base, and 13 bases lay between the germline ends. Germline V gene data show CDR1 as SGDLS and CDR2 as YYNGEE. The CDR3: CASSGQVNENTGELFF. The CDR3, as DNA: TGTGCCAGCAGCGGACAGGTGAACGAGAACACCGGGGAGCTGTTTTTT. The complete variable domain, with remaining parts taken from reference TRBV9 and TRBJ2-2, reads DSGVTQTPKHLITATGQRVTLRCSPRSGDLSVYWYQQSLDQGLQFLIQYYNGEERAKGNILERFSAQQFPDLHSELNLSSLELGDSALYFCASSGQVNENTGELFFGEGSRLTVL.

This sequence joins TRBV6-5 and TRBJ1-1; D is uncertain. CDR3 length: 12 amino acids. The V and J ends lost 4 bases and 1 base respectively, with 4 bases between them. In germline, CDR1 is MNHEY, CDR2 SVGAGI. The CDR3 protein is CASSSQNTEAFF. The CDR3 bases are TGTGCCAGCAGTTCCCAGAACACTGAAGCTTTCTTT.

There are a few counts of this clone. V and J are TRBV7-9 and TRBJ1-1; D is unclear. Germline assignment: CDR1 SEHNR and CDR2 FQNEAQ (reference sequence). The CDR3 sequence is 16 residues long. Trimming removed 1 base from V and 1 base from J, with 13 bases in between. CDR3 in amino acids: CASSLGGSSGNTEAFF. DNA of the CDR3: TGTGCCAGCAGCTTAGGAGGGTCCTCCGGGAACACTGAAGCTTTCTTT.